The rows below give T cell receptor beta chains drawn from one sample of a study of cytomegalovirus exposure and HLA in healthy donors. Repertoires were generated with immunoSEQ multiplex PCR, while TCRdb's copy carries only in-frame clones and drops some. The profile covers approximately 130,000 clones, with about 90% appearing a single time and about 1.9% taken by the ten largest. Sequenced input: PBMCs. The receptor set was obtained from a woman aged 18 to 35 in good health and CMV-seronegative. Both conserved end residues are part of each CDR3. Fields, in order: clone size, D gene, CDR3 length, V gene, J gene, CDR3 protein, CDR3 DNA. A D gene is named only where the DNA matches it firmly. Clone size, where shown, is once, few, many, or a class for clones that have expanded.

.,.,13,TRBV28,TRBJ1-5,CASSLRSGRAQHF,TGTGCCAGCAGTTTAAGGAGTGGCCGCGCTCAGCATTTT
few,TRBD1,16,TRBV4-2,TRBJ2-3,CASSQESGTGADTQYF,TGTGCCAGCAGCCAAGAGTCCGGGACAGGGGCAGATACGCAGTATTTT
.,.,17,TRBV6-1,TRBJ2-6,CASSERSALSGANVLTF,TGTGCCAGCAGTGAGCGTAGCGCCCTCTCTGGGGCCAACGTCCTGACTTTC
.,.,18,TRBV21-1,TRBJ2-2,CASSRQRGNRKNTGELFF,TGTGCCAGCAGCAGACAGCGAGGTAATAGGAAAAACACCGGGGAGCTGTTTTTT
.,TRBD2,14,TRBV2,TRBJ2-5,CASSGGRAGKTQYF,TGTGCCAGCAGTGGCGGGAGGGCCGGTAAGACCCAGTACTTC
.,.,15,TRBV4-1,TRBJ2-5,CASSLGQGGQETQYF,TGCGCCAGCAGCCTAGGACAGGGAGGGCAAGAGACCCAGTACTTC
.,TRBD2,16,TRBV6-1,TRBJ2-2,CASSEAAPILATELFF,TGTGCCAGCAGTGAAGCAGCCCCGATACTAGCGACGGAGCTGTTTTTT
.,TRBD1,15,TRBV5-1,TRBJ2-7,CASSFTGTGEGEQYF,TGCGCCAGCAGCTTTACCGGGACAGGGGAAGGCGAGCAGTACTTC
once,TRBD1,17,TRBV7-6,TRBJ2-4,CASSAGTGSLSKNIQYF,TGTGCCAGCAGCGCGGGGACAGGGAGTTTGTCCAAAAACATTCAGTACTTC
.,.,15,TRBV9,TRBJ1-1,CASSVGGQLNTEAFF,TGTGCCAGCAGCGTAGGAGGACAGCTGAACACTGAAGCTTTCTTT
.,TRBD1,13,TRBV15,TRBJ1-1,CASKFWTGDEAFF,TGTGCCTCAAAATTCTGGACAGGAGATGAAGCTTTCTTT